A selection of T cell receptor beta chains follows, all from one sample in a study of post-analysis software for immune sequencing data. TCRdb used MiXCR to reprocess the PCR reads, holding one entry per CDR3 protein. The sample has roughly 620,000 distinct CDR3 sequences, about 44% seen once. The sequenced sample consisted of blood. The receptors were sampled from a girl aged 10 to 17 with multiple sclerosis. CDR3s include the opening cysteine and the closing phenylalanine or tryptophan. The D gene is left open where the match is weak. Clone sizes are given selectively: once, few, many, or a class where the clone is expanded.

d_call	j_call	v_call	clone_size	cdr3_aa	cdr3_nt
TRBD1	TRBJ1-1	TRBV27	-	CASSSYRGMGTEAFF	TGTGCCAGCAGTTCCTACAGGGGAATGGGAACTGAAGCTTTCTTT
TRBD1	TRBJ2-3	TRBV5-6	few	CASSPRGFSTDTQYF	TGTGCCAGCAGCCCCAGGGGGTTCAGTACAGATACGCAGTATTTT
TRBD1	TRBJ2-5	TRBV5-1	-	CASSLDRRGRETQYF	TGCGCCAGCAGCTTGGACCGCAGGGGGCGAGAGACCCAGTACTTC
TRBD1	TRBJ1-4	TRBV20-1	-	CSAKTGASATNEKLFF	TGCAGTGCTAAGACAGGGGCAAGTGCAACTAATGAAAAACTGTTTTTT
-	TRBJ2-7	TRBV12-3/TRBV12-4	few	CASSSPLHGEQYF	TGTGCCAGCAGTTCCCCCTTGCACGGCGAGCAGTACTTC
-	TRBJ2-6	TRBV12-3/TRBV12-4	-	CAAGPSGANVLTF	TGTGCCGCGGGCCCCTCTGGGGCCAACGTCCTGACTTTC
-	TRBJ2-7	TRBV28	few	CASSYSGESYEQYF	TGTGCCAGCAGTTATAGCGGAGAATCCTACGAGCAGTACTTC
TRBD1	TRBJ2-1	TRBV3-1	-	CASSPIRDRGYNEQFF	TGTGCCAGCAGCCCAATCCGGGACAGGGGTTACAATGAGCAGTTCTTC
-	TRBJ2-3	TRBV7-6	-	CASSRRSRTPTDTQYF	TGTGCCAGCAGCCGAAGGTCCAGGACGCCCACGGATACGCAGTATTTT
-	TRBJ2-1	TRBV12-3/TRBV12-4	few	CASSPDVYNEQFF	TGTGCCAGCAGCCCCGACGTGTACAATGAGCAGTTCTTC
-	TRBJ2-4	TRBV19	-	CASSTPRLNLAKNIQYF	TGTGCCAGTAGTACCCCACGGCTCAACCTAGCCAAAAACATTCAGTACTTC
-	TRBJ1-6	TRBV29-1	-	CSVEPGPRTVSSYNSPLHF	TGCAGCGTAGAACCGGGACCGCGAACCGTCAGCTCCTATAATTCACCCCTCCACTTT
TRBD1	TRBJ2-3	TRBV7-9	few	CASSLDRDSSSTDTQYF	TGTGCCAGCAGCCTTGACCGGGACAGCTCTAGCACAGATACGCAGTATTTT
TRBD1	TRBJ1-2	TRBV14	-	CASSQAYGTGENGYTF	TGTGCCAGCAGCCAAGCGTATGGGACAGGAGAAAATGGCTACACCTTC
-	TRBJ2-1	TRBV7-9	few	CASSDRNNEQFF	TGTGCCAGCAGTGACAGGAACAATGAGCAGTTCTTC
-	TRBJ1-1	TRBV29-1	-	CSVVPGLTEAFF	TGCAGCGTTGTGCCAGGGCTCACTGAAGCTTTCTTT
-	TRBJ1-2	TRBV5-1	few	CASSLAMGSNYGYTF	TGCGCCAGCAGCTTGGCGATGGGCTCGAACTATGGCTACACCTTC
-	TRBJ1-2	TRBV7-2	-	CASRKSGQANYGYTF	TGTGCCAGCAGAAAATCTGGTCAAGCTAACTATGGCTACACCTTC
TRBD2	TRBJ2-1	TRBV4-1	-	CASSQSSGRSNEQFF	TGCGCCAGCAGCCAGTCTAGCGGGAGATCGAATGAGCAGTTCTTC
TRBD2	TRBJ2-5	TRBV18	-	CASSPSFGLAGRQETQYF	TGTGCCAGCTCCCCATCCTTTGGACTAGCGGGGCGGCAAGAGACCCAGTACTTC
-	TRBJ2-7	TRBV12-3/TRBV12-4	few	CASSLAQGFYEQYF	TGTGCCAGCAGTTTAGCGCAGGGTTTCTACGAGCAGTACTTC
-	TRBJ2-7	TRBV5-1	-	CASRMYGQYF	TGCGCCAGCAGAATGTACGGGCAGTACTTC
TRBD1	TRBJ2-6	TRBV20-1	-	CSASSGTGGSGANVLTF	TGCAGTGCTAGTTCCGGGACAGGGGGATCTGGGGCCAACGTCCTGACTTTC
-	TRBJ2-7	TRBV15	-	CATSRGEQESYEQYF	TGTGCCACCAGCAGAGGGGAACAGGAATCCTACGAGCAGTACTTC
-	TRBJ2-5	TRBV7-3	few	CASSGGRGETQYF	TGTGCCAGCAGCGGGGGGCGCGGAGAGACCCAGTACTTC
-	TRBJ2-7	TRBV5-5	few	CASSLGQVDDEQYF	TGTGCCAGCAGCTTGGGCCAGGTTGACGACGAGCAGTACTTC
-	TRBJ1-2	TRBV6-1	-	CAIARTDYGYTF	TGTGCCATCGCCAGGACGGACTATGGCTACACCTTC
TRBD2	TRBJ2-1	TRBV10-3	few	CAISESAGLAGPEGLNEQFF	TGTGCCATCAGTGAGTCGGCGGGACTAGCGGGGCCGGAGGGGCTAAATGAGCAGTTCTTC
TRBD1	TRBJ1-2	TRBV6-5	once	CASRETGRGNGYTF	TGTGCCAGCAGAGAGACAGGGAGAGGGAATGGCTACACCTTC
TRBD1	TRBJ2-7	TRBV6-5	-	CASSYSRQGGIYEQYF	TGTGCCAGCAGTTACTCCCGACAGGGTGGGATCTACGAGCAGTACTTC
TRBD2	TRBJ2-7	TRBV2	few	CASSEGGLAGEGISLYEQYF	TGTGCCAGCAGTGAAGGGGGACTAGCGGGAGAAGGTATATCCCTCTACGAGCAGTACTTC
-	TRBJ2-1	TRBV7-9	-	CASSPQAGPLYNEQFF	TGTGCCAGCAGCCCCCAGGCGGGACCGCTCTACAATGAGCAGTTCTTC
TRBD1	TRBJ2-7	TRBV7-3	few	CASSSLGQGYEQYF	TGTGCCAGCAGCTCCTTGGGACAGGGCTACGAGCAGTACTTC
TRBD1	TRBJ1-2	TRBV20-1	-	CSVTGGGYGYTF	TGCAGTGTGACAGGGGGCGGCTATGGCTACACCTTC
-	TRBJ1-5	TRBV10-3	-	CAISPSAGNQPQHF	TGTGCCATCAGTCCATCAGCGGGCAATCAGCCCCAGCATTTT
-	TRBJ2-1	TRBV6-1	-	CASRLGPGLYNEQFF	TGTGCCAGCAGATTGGGGCCAGGGTTATACAATGAGCAGTTCTTC
-	TRBJ1-1	TRBV4-1	few	CASSQVRNTEAFF	TGCGCCAGCAGCCAAGTTAGGAACACTGAAGCTTTCTTT
-	TRBJ2-1	TRBV24-1	-	CATSRGNEQFF	TGTGCCACCAGTCGCGGGAATGAGCAGTTCTTC
TRBD1	TRBJ2-7	TRBV27	-	CASRTGQGGRQYF	TGTGCCAGCAGAACCGGACAGGGCGGAAGGCAGTACTTC
-	TRBJ1-2	TRBV2	-	CASLTLRASSNYGYTF	TGTGCCAGTCTGACCCTAAGGGCCAGTTCTAACTATGGCTACACCTTC
-	TRBJ1-2	TRBV28	-	CASSLLDGYTF	TGTGCCAGCAGTTTGTTAGATGGCTACACCTTC
-	TRBJ1-4	TRBV15	few	CATSGRVGEKLFF	TGTGCCACCAGTGGCAGGGTCGGCGAAAAACTGTTTTTT